The next 15 T cell receptor beta chains were all read from a single sample in a study of neurological immune-mediated disorders. In TCRdb, the 5' RACE reads were re-called with MiXCR into one record per CDR3 protein. The table includes 66,000 or so distinct CDR3 sequences, 4% to 6% detected once. The sequencing input was PBMCs. The receptors come from a woman aged 25-40 years with multiple sclerosis.

This clonotype has a count of ten or more. The rearrangement joins TRBV5-1 to TRBJ2-5; the D gene is possibly TRBD2 (6 bases). The V gene's germline CDR1 is SGHRS and CDR2 YFSETQ. The CDR3 spans 14 residues. Trimming left V 2 bases short and J 2 bases short, with 10 bases between. This CDR3 reads CASSLGGNQETQYF. In DNA form, the CDR3 reads TGCGCCAGCAGCTTAGGCGGGAATCAAGAGACCCAGTACTTC.

On this clonotype: The CDR3 end shows no conserved phenylalanine or tryptophan, and so a read error is likely. V gene TRBV7-2 combines with J gene TRBJ2-3, with D tentatively TRBD2 (7 bases). The V and J ends lost 0 bases and 5 bases respectively, with 12 bases between them. The CDR3 totals 15 residues. Germline CDR1 reads SGHTA; CDR2 reads FQGNSA. For the CDR3, the DNA is TGTGCCAGCAGCTTAGCGGGGGGGCCCATAGATACGCAGTATAAT. Translation gives CASSLAGGPIDTQYN.

This clonotype was seen more than once but under ten times. The chain recombines TRBV12-3 or TRBV12-4 with TRBJ2-2; no firm D call. Between the trimmed V and J ends, which lost 2 bases and 1 base, there was a span of 5 bases. CDR3 size: 14 residues. The CDR3 sequence: CASSLSGNTGELFF. The CDR3 DNA reads as TGTGCCAGCAGTTTATCGGGGAACACCGGGGAGCTGTTTTTT.

This clonotype was observed a handful of times. The V call is TRBV5-1, the J call TRBJ1-1; D is possibly TRBD1 (6 bases). The V gene lost 0 bases and the J gene lost 5 bases, with 8 bases spanning the gap. Germline V CDR1 and CDR2: SGHRS, YFSETQ. The CDR3 runs 13 residues. CDR3 nucleotides: TGCGCCAGCAGCTTGGAAAGGGGGACTGAAGCTTTCTTT. Translated: CASSLERGTEAFF.

This clonotype was counted ten times or more. The chain combines TRBV5-1 with TRBJ1-3; D uncertain. Trimming took off 7 bases at V and 4 bases at J, with 9 bases between the two ends. Germline V gene data show CDR1 as SGHRS and CDR2 as YFSETQ. This CDR3 has 12 residues. CDR3: CASSPAGNTIYF. The CDR3 nucleotides read TGCGCCAGCTCCCCCGCAGGAAACACCATATATTTT.

This clonotype counts as medium-sized (0.01 to 0.1%). The rearrangement links TRBV30 to TRBJ2-5; D tentatively reads TRBD1 or TRBD2 (6 bases each). In germline, CDR1 is GTSNPN, CDR2 SVGIG (reference sequence). The CDR3 has 13 residues. Trimming removed 8 bases at V and 5 bases at J, with 18 bases between. The chain's CDR3 is CAMASGGAETQYF. The CDR3 DNA is TGTGCCATGGCGTCCGGGGGCGCGGAGACCCAGTACTTC.

This clonotype showed up many times. V and J are TRBV5-6 and TRBJ2-7; TRBD2 aligns across 10 bases. CDR1 is SGHDT, CDR2 YYEEEE, per germline. The V segment lost 1 base and the J segment 4 bases; nucleotides outside the gene matches: 5. This CDR3 is 15 amino acids long. The CDR3 coding sequence is TGTGCCAGCAGCTTGAGTCTAGCGGGGGTGTACGAGCAGTACTTC. It codes for CASSLSLAGVYEQYF. The variable domain in full, with the rest retrieved from reference TRBV5-6 and TRBJ2-7, is DAGVTQSPTHLIKTRGQQVTLRCSPKSGHDTVSWYQQALGQGPQFIFQYYEEEERQRGNFPDRFSGHQFPNYSSELNVNALLLGDSALYLCASSLSLAGVYEQYFGPGTRLTVT.

This chain joins TRBV5-1 and TRBJ1-4; D is perhaps TRBD1 (5 bases). V lost 7 bases and J lost 0, with 13 bases in between. This CDR3 spans 15 amino acids. Germline V gene lookup returns CDR1 SGHRS and CDR2 YFSETQ. CDR3 residues: CASSPRGSTNEKLFF. CDR3 coding DNA: TGCGCCAGCTCCCCAAGGGGCTCAACTAATGAAAAACTGTTTTTT.

This clonotype turned up a few times. The chain joins TRBV3-1 to TRBJ2-1; D gene uncertain. V dropped 0 bases and J dropped 9 bases, with 6 bases sitting between them. The CDR3 length is 12 residues. Per the germline V gene, CDR1 is LGHDT and CDR2 is YNNKEL (reference sequence). CDR3 amino acids: CASSQDTSEQFF. Written as DNA, the CDR3 is TGTGCCAGCAGCCAAGATACATCTGAGCAGTTCTTC.

In its sample, this clonotype was seen many times. The J gene is TRBJ2-2, the V gene TRBV7-9; TRBD1 or TRBD2 may be the D gene (5 bases each). This CDR3 region has 14 residues. Between the trimmed V and J ends, which lost 2 bases and 5 bases, there was a span of 9 bases. Germline CDR1 SEHNR, CDR2 FQNEAQ (reference sequence). The CDR3 loop is CASSLIGTTGELFF. DNA of the CDR3: TGTGCCAGCAGCTTAATAGGGACGACCGGGGAGCTGTTTTTT.

The chain is built from TRBV7-9 and TRBJ1-2; 7 positions agree with TRBD1. CDR1 SEHNR and CDR2 FQNEAQ come from the germline V gene (reference sequence). With 5 bases clipped from V and 5 bases from J, the junction kept 20 bases outside the gene matches. CDR3 size: 18 residues. The CDR3 DNA reads TGTGCCAGCAGCACCCCGGATTTCATTGGCCCCAGGGGGTATGGCTACACCTTC. It is translated as CASSTPDFIGPRGYGYTF.

This clonotype has a count of ten or more. CDR3 DNA: TGCAGCGTTGATAAGGGCACAGATACGCAGTATTTT. This translates into CSVDKGTDTQYF. This chain joins TRBV29-1 and TRBJ2-3; no firm D call. The CDR3 totals 12 residues. Germline CDR1 and CDR2: SQVTM and ANQGSEA. Trimming shortened V by 3 bases and J by 1 base, and 5 bases separated the two germline ends.

Sample share makes this clonotype medium-sized. This chain uses TRBV4-2 with TRBJ2-5; TRBD1 matches at 12 bases. V trimming: 6 bases; J trimming: 4 bases; junction bases outside the gene matches: 6. The CDR3 runs 15 residues. Germline V gives CDR1 LGHNA, CDR2 YNFKEQ. CDR3 nucleotides: TGTGCCAGCAGTCACGGGACAGGGGGCGTAGAGACCCAGTACTTC. This encodes CASSHGTGGVETQYF.

This clonotype occurred a few times. The gene calls are TRBV5-4 and TRBJ1-1; D gene unclear. Between the trimmed V and J ends, which lost 0 bases and 4 bases, there was a span of 13 bases. Per germline, CDR1 SGHNT and CDR2 YYREEE (reference sequence). This CDR3 comprises 15 residues. The CDR3 reads CASSLEWGEVTEAFF. The CDR3 nucleotides are TGTGCCAGCAGCTTGGAGTGGGGTGAGGTCACTGAAGCTTTCTTT.

This clonotype was recorded many times. The V gene is TRBV20-1, the J gene TRBJ2-2, with 7 bases that match TRBD2. Germline-derived CDR1 and CDR2 are DFQATT and SNEGSKA (reference sequence). The CDR3 is 14 residues long. Germline trimming cut 5 bases from V and 3 bases from J; bases unmatched to any gene: 6. CDR3 DNA sequence: TGCAGTGCTTTGGGGGGGTACGACACCGGGGAGCTGTTTTTT. This translates into CSALGGYDTGELFF.